This record concerns one TCR beta chain sequence. This clone is a singleton in its sample. Its antigen specificity is not known. Base qualities are missing; no much larger clone stands one base away. The data stem from a study of CD49a tissue-resident CD8 T cells in human skin (dated 2017 in TCRdb). In the study overall: The study looked at subsets of tissue-resident memory CD8+ T cells in human skin, with the subsets defined by expression of CD49a, CD69 and CD103.

In sorted CD8+ T cells obtained from the blood, dermis and epidermis of about 5 healthy donors, TCR beta CDR3 regions were analysed. Both blood and skin samples were provided by each TCR-sequenced donor, and all TCR-sequenced donors were healthy individuals. CD8+ T cell populations were isolated by sorting before TCR beta sequencing. The method behind the library was the immunoSEQ multiplex PCR assay. In the source study's methods: How frequently each TCR V beta family was used was compared between the sorted CD8+ T cell populations from blood, dermis and epidermis. TCRdb stores this immuneACCESS table with in-frame sequences only. Part of the clones is absent; in the studies checked, under half of the shortfall reflects unresolved V genes, and no reason is known for the rest. V and J calls and clone size are given by that table; D and trimming were obtained from the DNA. This sample comprises 700 to 900 clones, almost 75% of them detected only once. The ten largest clones add up to over 10% of the sample.

CDR3 length: 15 amino acids, cysteine to phenylalanine. The sequence is cut down to CDR3 DNA, 45 bases in frame from base 1. Relative to germline, V is missing 6 bases and J is missing 4 bases, with 9 bases of the junction outside any gene match. The germline V gene yields SGHVS for CDR1 and FQNEAQ for CDR2. The sequence links TRBV7-8 to TRBJ1-1; TRBD1 lines up with 9 middle nucleotides. Sequencing was done on a sample of CLA- CD8+ effector memory T cells sorted from blood. This clonotype was sampled from a human donor in good health. The CDR3 loop reads CASSRTGVAFTEAFF. The DNA sequence reads TGTGCCAGCAGTCGGACAGGGGTAGCGTTCACTGAAGCTTTCTTT.